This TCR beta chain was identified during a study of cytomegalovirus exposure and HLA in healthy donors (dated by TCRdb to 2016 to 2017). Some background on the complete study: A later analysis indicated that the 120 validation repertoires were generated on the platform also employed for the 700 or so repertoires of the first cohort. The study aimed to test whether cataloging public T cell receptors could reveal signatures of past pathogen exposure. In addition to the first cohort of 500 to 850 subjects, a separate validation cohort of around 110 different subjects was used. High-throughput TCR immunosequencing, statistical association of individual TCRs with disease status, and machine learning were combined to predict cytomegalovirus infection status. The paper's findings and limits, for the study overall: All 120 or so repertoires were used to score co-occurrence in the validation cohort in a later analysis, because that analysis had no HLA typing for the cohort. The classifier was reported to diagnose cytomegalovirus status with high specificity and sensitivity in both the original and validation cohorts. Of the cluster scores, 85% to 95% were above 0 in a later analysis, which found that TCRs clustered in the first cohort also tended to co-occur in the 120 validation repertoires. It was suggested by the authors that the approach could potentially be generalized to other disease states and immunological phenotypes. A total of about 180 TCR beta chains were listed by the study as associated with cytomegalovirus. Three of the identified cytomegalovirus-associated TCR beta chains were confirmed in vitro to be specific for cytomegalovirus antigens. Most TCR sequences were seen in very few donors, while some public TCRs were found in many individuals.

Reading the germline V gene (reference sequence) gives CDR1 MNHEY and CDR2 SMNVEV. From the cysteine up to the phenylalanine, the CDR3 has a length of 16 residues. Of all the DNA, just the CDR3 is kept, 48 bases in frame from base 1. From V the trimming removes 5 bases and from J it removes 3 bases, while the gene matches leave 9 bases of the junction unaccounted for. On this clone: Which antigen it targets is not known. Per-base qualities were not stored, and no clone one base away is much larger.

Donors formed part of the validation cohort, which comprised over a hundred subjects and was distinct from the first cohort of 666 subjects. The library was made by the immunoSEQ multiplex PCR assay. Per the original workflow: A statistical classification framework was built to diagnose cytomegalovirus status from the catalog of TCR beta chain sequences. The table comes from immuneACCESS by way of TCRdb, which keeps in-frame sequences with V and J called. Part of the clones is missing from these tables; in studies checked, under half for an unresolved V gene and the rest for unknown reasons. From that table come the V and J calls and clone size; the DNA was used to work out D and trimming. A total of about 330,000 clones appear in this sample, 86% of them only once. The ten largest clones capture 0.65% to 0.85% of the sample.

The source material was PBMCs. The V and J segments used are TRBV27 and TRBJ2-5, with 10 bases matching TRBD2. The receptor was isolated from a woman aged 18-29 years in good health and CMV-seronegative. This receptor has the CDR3 CASSPLSGRNEETQYF. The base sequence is TGTGCCAGCAGTCCGCTTAGCGGGAGGAACGAAGAGACCCAGTACTTC.